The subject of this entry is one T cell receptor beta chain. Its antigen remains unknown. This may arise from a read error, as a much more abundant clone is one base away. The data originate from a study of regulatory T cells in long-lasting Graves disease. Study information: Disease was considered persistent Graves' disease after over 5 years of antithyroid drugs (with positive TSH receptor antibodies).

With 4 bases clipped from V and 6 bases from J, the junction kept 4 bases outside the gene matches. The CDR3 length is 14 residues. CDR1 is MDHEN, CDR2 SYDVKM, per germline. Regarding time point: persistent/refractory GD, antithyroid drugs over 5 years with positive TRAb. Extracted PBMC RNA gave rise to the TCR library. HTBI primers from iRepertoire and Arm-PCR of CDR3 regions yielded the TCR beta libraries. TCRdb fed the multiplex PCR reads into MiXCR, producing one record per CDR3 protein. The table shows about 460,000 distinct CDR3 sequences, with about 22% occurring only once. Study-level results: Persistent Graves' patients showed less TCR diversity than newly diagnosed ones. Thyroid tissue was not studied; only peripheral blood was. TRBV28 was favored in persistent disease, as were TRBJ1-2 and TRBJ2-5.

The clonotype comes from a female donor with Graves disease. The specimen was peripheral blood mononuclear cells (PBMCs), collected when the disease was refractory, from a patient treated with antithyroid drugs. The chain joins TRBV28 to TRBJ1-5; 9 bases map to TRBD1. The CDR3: CASSSGTGSQPQHF. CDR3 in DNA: TGTGCCAGCAGTTCCGGGACAGGGAGTCAGCCCCAGCATTTT.